Shown below are 23 T cell receptor beta chains from a single sample sequenced in a study of sequential checkpoint blockade in melanoma. Profiling relied on immunoSEQ multiplex PCR, and the TCRdb table lists in-frame clones only, not all of them. In the table there are about 6,400 clones, about 19% of which are singletons. As to treatment: randomized to nivolumab then ipilimumab (arm A) or the reverse (arm B). The sample consisted of tumor tissue (inferred from file names), taken from a patient given nivolumab and ipilimumab in sequence. The receptor source for this set is a human donor with melanoma.

V is TRBV11-3 and J is TRBJ1-5; weak D call: TRBD1 (5 bases). V shed 5 bases and J shed 1 base, with 12 bases lying between them. The CDR3 totals 15 residues. Germline CDR1 SGHNT, CDR2 YENEEA. The CDR3 DNA follows: TGTGCCAGCAGCGCACGCGGGGGGAGCAATCAGCCCCAGCATTTT. Amino acid sequence: CASSARGGSNQPQHF.

This clone is labeled medium-sized (0.01 to 0.1%). This chain uses TRBV9 with TRBJ1-6, with TRBD1 as a possible D gene (6 bases). V lost 3 bases to trimming and J lost 10 bases, with 20 bases between them. The germline V gene encodes CDR1 SGDLS and CDR2 YYNGEE. This CDR3 contains 16 residues. For the CDR3, the DNA is TGTGCCAGCAGCGGTCAACAGGGAAAAATAAGGTCACCCCTCCACTTT. Encoded protein: CASSGQQGKIRSPLHF.

The rearrangement links TRBV5-1 to TRBJ2-2; 12 bases line up with TRBD2. The CDR3 consists of 16 residues. Germline CDR1 SGHRS, CDR2 YFSETQ. V lost 2 bases to trimming and J lost 5 bases; unmatched junction nucleotides: 4. CDR3 residues: CASSLPGLAGTGELFF. Written as DNA, the CDR3 is TGCGCCAGCAGCTTACCGGGACTAGCGGGTACCGGGGAGCTGTTTTTT.

This sequence joins TRBV6-8 and TRBJ1-4; maybe TRBD1 (5 bases). The CDR3 covers 16 residues. Germline V CDR1 and CDR2: MNHGY, SAAAGT. V was cut by 1 base and J by 6 bases, with 15 bases left in between. The CDR3 nucleotides are TGTGCCAGCAGTTACTATTCAGGGAAAAGGGATGAAAAACTGTTTTTT. Translation gives CASSYYSGKRDEKLFF.

By share, this clone counts as medium-sized. This chain uses TRBV9 with TRBJ2-2; 9 bases map to TRBD2. The CDR3 has 17 residues. Trimming removed 2 bases from V and 7 bases from J; junction bases left unmatched: 12. Germline CDR1 is SGDLS and CDR2 is YYNGEE. DNA for the CDR3: TGTGCCAGCAGCGTTCCCCGCGGGGGGGCCGGAGGCGGGGAGCTGTTTTTT. This sequence encodes CASSVPRGGAGGGELFF.

This clone was seen only a few times. V usage is TRBV28 and J usage is TRBJ1-4, with D unclear. Trimming removed 7 bases at V and 0 bases at J, with 12 bases between. The germline CDR1 and CDR2 sequences are MDHEN and SYDVKM. CDR3 size: 15 residues. CDR3 in amino acids: CASTPTGTTNEKLFF. In DNA form, the CDR3 reads TGTGCCAGCACCCCAACGGGGACAACTAATGAAAAACTGTTTTTT.

This clone has just a few counts. This chain links TRBV11-3 with TRBJ2-5; 9 positions match TRBD2. There are 14 residues in the CDR3. With 8 bases clipped from V and 5 bases from J, the junction kept 9 bases outside the gene matches. Germline V gene lookup returns CDR1 SGHNT and CDR2 YENEEA. The CDR3: CASGPSGVTETQYF. The CDR3 coding sequence is TGTGCCAGCGGCCCTAGCGGGGTTACGGAGACCCAGTACTTC.

The sample holds a few counts of this clone. V is TRBV6-8 and J is TRBJ2-5; TRBD1 or TRBD2 may be the D gene (5 bases each). Trimming cost V 2 bases and J 4 bases, with 11 bases left between them. Germline CDR1 MNHGY, CDR2 SAAAGT. The CDR3 has 14 residues. CDR3 sequence: CASSYSRAGETQYF. DNA of the CDR3: TGTGCCAGCAGTTACAGCAGGGCGGGAGAGACCCAGTACTTC.

The gene calls are TRBV6-8 and TRBJ1-3; 7 bases are a match to TRBD1. V lost 5 bases to trimming and J lost 7 bases; unmatched junction nucleotides: 11. The CDR3 spans 15 residues. CDR1 is MNHGY, CDR2 SAAAGT, per germline. The CDR3 DNA follows: TGTGCCAGCAGTCACCATGGGACAGTCGCGAACACCATATATTTT. Protein sequence: CASSHHGTVANTIYF.

Here the CDR3 reads CASSYPGGTDTQYF. The DNA for the CDR3 is TGTGCCAGCAGTTATCCCGGGGGCACAGATACGCAGTATTTT. The V call is TRBV6-8, the J call TRBJ2-3; D possibly corresponds to TRBD2 (5 bases). The CDR3 is made up of 14 amino acids. The V end was cut by 3 bases, the J end by 1 base, with 8 bases between. Germline V CDR1 and CDR2: MNHGY, SAAAGT.

The table lists this clone with a few counts. The J gene is TRBJ1-6, the V gene TRBV6-8; the match to TRBD1 covers 8 bases. The CDR3 has 15 amino acids. V shed 6 bases, J shed 10 bases, and the junction held 11 bases outside the gene matches. The germline V gene encodes CDR1 MNHGY and CDR2 SAAAGT. CDR3 bases: TGTGCCAGCAGCCCACGGCAGGGGGCAAGGTCACCCCTCCACTTT. This sequence encodes CASSPRQGARSPLHF.

V and J are TRBV19 and TRBJ1-6; 10 bases are shared with TRBD1. CDR3 length: 17 amino acids. The J segment lost 11 bases and the V segment lost 3 bases, leaving 13 bases of the junction unmatched. From germline, CDR1 is LNHDA and CDR2 SQIVND (reference sequence). CDR3 bases: TGTGCCAGTAGTATTTTATCCGGGACAGGGGCCGTTGCACCCCTCCACTTT. Translating it yields CASSILSGTGAVAPLHF.

This chain uses TRBV6-8 with TRBJ2-7, with TRBD2 matching over 7 bases. With 6 bases clipped from V and 2 bases from J, the junction kept 7 bases outside the gene matches. The germline V gene has CDR1 MNHGY and CDR2 SAAAGT. This CDR3 comprises 14 residues. In DNA, the CDR3 is TGTGCCAGCAGCACCGGGAGGTCACCCTACGAGCAGTACTTC. This codes for CASSTGRSPYEQYF.

This clone was seen more than once but under ten times. The chain joins TRBV10-3 to TRBJ2-7, with 13 bases lining up with TRBD2. CDR3 size: 14 residues. The germline V gene encodes CDR1 ENHRY and CDR2 SYGVKD. With V trimmed by 5 bases and J by 7 bases, 5 bases remained unmatched. CDR3 sequence reads: CAISTSGGAGEQYF. CDR3 coding DNA: TGTGCCATCAGTACTAGCGGGGGGGCCGGTGAGCAGTACTTC.

This clone showed up many times. V usage is TRBV11-3 and J usage is TRBJ1-1; D might be TRBD1 (6 bases). The CDR3 sequence is 17 residues long. The V gene's germline CDR1 is SGHNT and CDR2 YENEEA. The germline V and J ends were trimmed by 2 bases and 2 bases, with 18 bases remaining between them. The CDR3: CASSLSKQGGGNTEAFF. The CDR3 nucleotides read TGTGCCAGCAGCTTATCGAAACAGGGCGGGGGAAACACTGAAGCTTTCTTT.

The chain carries TRBV6-8 and TRBJ1-5, with D perhaps matching TRBD1 (6 bases). This CDR3 is 13 amino acids long. The germline gives CDR1 MNHGY, CDR2 SAAAGT. V lost 7 bases, J lost 6 bases, and 13 bases lay in between. Here the CDR3 reads CASTEGVGQPQHF. The CDR3, as DNA: TGTGCCAGCACGGAGGGGGTCGGTCAGCCCCAGCATTTT.

The chain couples TRBV11-3 to TRBJ2-3; no definite D call. The CDR3 is 15 residues long. CDR1 and CDR2 (germline): SGHNT, YENEEA. V lost 2 bases to trimming and J lost 1 base, with 10 bases between them. The chain's CDR3 is CASSLQASGTDTQYF. In DNA form, the CDR3 reads TGTGCCAGCAGCTTACAGGCTAGTGGCACAGATACGCAGTATTTT.

This clone was counted only a few times. This chain uses TRBV6-8 with TRBJ1-5, with TRBD1 identical over 8 bases. With V trimmed by 4 bases and J by 6 bases, 8 bases remained unmatched. Germline values: CDR1 MNHGY, CDR2 SAAAGT. The CDR3 contains 15 residues. In DNA form, the CDR3 reads TGTGCCAGCAGTTCCGGGCAGGGGGCTATTCAGCCCCAGCATTTT. Its translation: CASSSGQGAIQPQHF.

The chain carries TRBV15 and TRBJ1-1; D perhaps matches TRBD1 (5 bases). V lost 5 bases to trimming and J lost 8 bases, with 18 bases between them. Germline lookup yields CDR1 LNHNV and CDR2 YYDKDF (reference sequence). The CDR3 length is 14 residues. The CDR3 coding sequence is TGTGCCACCAGCGGTTCCTCGGGACTCCAAGAAGCTTTCTTT. It encodes CATSGSSGLQEAFF.

This clone came up a few times. V usage is TRBV5-1 and J usage is TRBJ2-1, with 8 bases fitting TRBD2. J was trimmed by 3 bases and V by 0 bases; bases with no gene match: 5. The CDR3 contains 16 residues. The germline CDR1 and CDR2 sequences are SGHRS and YFSETQ. The CDR3 nucleotides are TGCGCCAGCAGCTTGGTCGGGCTAGCGGGCTACAATGAGCAGTTCTTC. Amino acids: CASSLVGLAGYNEQFF.

This clone came up a few times. The chain recombines TRBV6-8 with TRBJ2-7; a possible D gene is TRBD2 (5 bases). The germline V gene has CDR1 MNHGY and CDR2 SAAAGT. There are 13 residues in the CDR3. V lost 10 bases, J lost 2 bases, and 15 bases lay in between. The CDR3 DNA reads as TGTGCCATCACCGAGACGGGGACCTACGAGCAGTACTTC. It codes for CAITETGTYEQYF.

The CDR3 spells CASSLQPEGTGELFF. DNA for the CDR3: TGCGCCAGCAGCTTACAGCCCGAAGGGACCGGGGAGCTGTTTTTT. The chain uses TRBV5-1 and TRBJ2-2; D not resolved. CDR1 and CDR2 from the germline V gene are SGHRS and YFSETQ. Deletions cut 2 bases from V and 5 bases from J, with 13 bases between. This CDR3 contains 15 residues.

The chain joins TRBV30 to TRBJ2-5; 7 bases align to TRBD2. Trimming took 3 bases from V and 1 from J; bases not matched to a gene: 5. From germline, CDR1 is GTSNPN and CDR2 SVGIG (reference sequence). The CDR3 sequence is 14 residues long. CDR3 sequence reads: CAWRALAVQETQYF. The CDR3, as DNA: TGTGCCTGGAGGGCCCTAGCGGTCCAAGAGACCCAGTACTTC.